This T cell receptor beta chain was obtained from a study of T cells in localized non-small cell lung cancer. Study results and caveats: The appearance of a median approximately 60 of the top 100 tumor clones was seen in adjacent lung.

The table came from immunoSEQ multiplex PCR; TCRdb's copy has only in-frame clones and leaves some out. This table holds under 55,000 clones, 60% to 85% found once. As concerns this clone: No antigen is known for it.

The sequenced sample was PBMCs, obtained before any cancer treatment. This sequence originates from a woman aged 35 to 69 with stage II lung adenocarcinoma.

DNA of the CDR3: TGCGCCAGCAGCTTGACGGGGGGGAACCAAGAGACCCAGTACTTC. Amino acids: CASSLTGGNQETQYF. The chain combines TRBV5-1 with TRBJ2-5; 8 bases line up with TRBD2. The CDR3 consists of 15 residues. Germline V CDR1 and CDR2: SGHRS, YFSETQ. The junction had 2 bases not matched to a gene; V was cut back by 1 base and J by 0 bases.